This TCR beta chain was observed in a study of blood T cell repertoires in COVID-19. Looking at the study overall: Sources were T cells, B-cell-depleted T cells, or PBMCs; the material itself was cDNA or gDNA.

CDR1 and CDR2 from the germline V gene are KGHSH and LQKENI. CDR3 length equals 19 residues. V shed 2 bases and J 5 bases; nucleotides not matched to a gene: 17. TCRdb's copy holds only in-frame clones and misses some; the assay was immunoSEQ multiplex PCR. The table records under 250,000 clones, more than 70% of them present only once. The chain has TRBV18 and TRBJ2-1; 8 bases align to TRBD1. The sample consisted of peripheral blood. The source is a man aged 35-49 years with active or convalescent COVID-19. CDR3 residues: CASSPYVFAGGATHNEQFF. Written as DNA, the CDR3 is TGTGCCAGCTCACCATATGTTTTCGCAGGGGGCGCAACCCACAATGAGCAGTTCTTC.